What follows describes a single T cell receptor beta chain. Its target is not known. Its ends do not fully match the called genes, so a read error is possible. There are 15 residues in the CDR3. Germline assignment: CDR1 LNHNV and CDR2 YYDKDF (reference sequence). During the collection period, no donor immune events like infections were recorded. These data are taken from a study of identifying expanded T cells in peripheral blood. Study-level points and caveats: Technical replicates showed about 1.2 changed clones; around two weeks around 15; four weeks 19. Variance in clone template counts between approximately two-week samples significantly increased with total template count across all healthy donors.

Generated by immunoSEQ multiplex PCR, the TCRdb table keeps only in-frame clones and is missing some. The table records approximately 86,000 clones, 70% to 90% of them present only once. Sequencing was carried out using blood. The V call is TRBV15, the J call TRBJ2-3; 8 nucleotides line up with TRBD1. The TCR sequence derives from a person aged 18 to 75 in good health. The CDR3 DNA follows: TGTGCCATCAGCGGCGGACAGGGCGAGGCAGATACGCAGTATTTT. Protein product: CAISGGQGEADTQYF.